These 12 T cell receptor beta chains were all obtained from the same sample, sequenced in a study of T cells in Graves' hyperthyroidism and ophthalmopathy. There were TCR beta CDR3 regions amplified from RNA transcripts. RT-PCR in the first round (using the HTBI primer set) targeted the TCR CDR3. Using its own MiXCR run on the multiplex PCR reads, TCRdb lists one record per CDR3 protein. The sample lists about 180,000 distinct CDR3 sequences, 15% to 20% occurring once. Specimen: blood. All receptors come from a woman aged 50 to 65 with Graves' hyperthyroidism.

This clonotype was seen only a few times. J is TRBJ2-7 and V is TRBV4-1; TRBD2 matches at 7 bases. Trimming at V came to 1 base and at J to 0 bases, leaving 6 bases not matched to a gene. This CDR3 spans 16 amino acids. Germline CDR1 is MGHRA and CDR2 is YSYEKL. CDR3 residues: CASSQVLGGSSYEQYF. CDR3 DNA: TGCGCCAGCAGCCAAGTCCTGGGGGGGAGCTCCTACGAGCAGTACTTC.

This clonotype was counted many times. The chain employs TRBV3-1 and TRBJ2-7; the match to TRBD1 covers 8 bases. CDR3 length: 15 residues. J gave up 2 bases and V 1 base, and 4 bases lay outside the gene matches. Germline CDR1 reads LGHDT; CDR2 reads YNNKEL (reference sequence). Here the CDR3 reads CASSQVGTGAYEQYF. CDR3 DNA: TGTGCCAGCAGCCAAGTCGGGACAGGTGCCTACGAGCAGTACTTC.

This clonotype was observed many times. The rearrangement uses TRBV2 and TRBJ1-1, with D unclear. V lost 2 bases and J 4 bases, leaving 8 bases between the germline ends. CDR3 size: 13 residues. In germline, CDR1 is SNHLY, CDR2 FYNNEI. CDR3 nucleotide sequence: TGTGCCAGCAGTGAACCTAAGGGCACTGAAGCTTTCTTT. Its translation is CASSEPKGTEAFF.

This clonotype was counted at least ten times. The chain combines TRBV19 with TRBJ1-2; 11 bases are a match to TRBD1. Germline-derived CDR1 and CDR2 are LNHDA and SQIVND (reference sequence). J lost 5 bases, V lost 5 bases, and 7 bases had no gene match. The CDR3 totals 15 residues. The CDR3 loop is CASSYGQGAMYGYTF. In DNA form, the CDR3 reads TGTGCCAGTAGTTATGGACAGGGGGCCATGTATGGCTACACCTTC.

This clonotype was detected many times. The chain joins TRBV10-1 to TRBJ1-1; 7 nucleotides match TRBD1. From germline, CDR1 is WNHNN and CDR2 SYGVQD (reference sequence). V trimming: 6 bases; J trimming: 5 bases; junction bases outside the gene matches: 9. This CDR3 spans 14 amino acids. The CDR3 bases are TGCGCCAGCAGCCGGGACAGTTCCCTTACTGAAGCTTTCTTT. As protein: CASSRDSSLTEAFF.

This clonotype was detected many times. The CDR3 loop reads CASSFRFRGAKGYTF. The DNA for the CDR3 is TGTGCCAGCAGCTTTCGATTTAGGGGGGCTAAAGGCTACACCTTC. This chain uses TRBV5-8 with TRBJ1-2; weak D call: TRBD1 (6 bases). CDR1 is SGHTS and CDR2 is YDEGEE in the germline V gene. There are 15 residues in the CDR3. The ends were cut back, 2 bases at V and 8 bases at J, with 19 bases in the middle.

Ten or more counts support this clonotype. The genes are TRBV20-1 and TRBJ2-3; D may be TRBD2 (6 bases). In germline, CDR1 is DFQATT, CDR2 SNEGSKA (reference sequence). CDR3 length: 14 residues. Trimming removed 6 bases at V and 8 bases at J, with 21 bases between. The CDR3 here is CSAPLGRRGGTQYF. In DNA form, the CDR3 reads TGCAGTGCACCCCTGGGACGGCGGGGCGGTACGCAGTATTTT.

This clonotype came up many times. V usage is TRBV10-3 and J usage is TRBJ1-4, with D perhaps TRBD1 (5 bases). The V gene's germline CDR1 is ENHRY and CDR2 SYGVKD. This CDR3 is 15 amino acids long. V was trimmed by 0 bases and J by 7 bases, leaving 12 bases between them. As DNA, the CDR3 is TGTGCCATCAGTGAGTCGGGGGGTGCGAGTGAAAAACTGTTTTTT. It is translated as CAISESGGASEKLFF.

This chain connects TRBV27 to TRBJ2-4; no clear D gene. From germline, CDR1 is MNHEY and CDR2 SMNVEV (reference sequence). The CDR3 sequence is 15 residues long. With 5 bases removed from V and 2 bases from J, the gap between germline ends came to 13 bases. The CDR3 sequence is CASSPYQLTKNIQYF. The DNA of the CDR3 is TGTGCCAGCAGTCCCTATCAGTTAACCAAAAACATTCAGTACTTC.

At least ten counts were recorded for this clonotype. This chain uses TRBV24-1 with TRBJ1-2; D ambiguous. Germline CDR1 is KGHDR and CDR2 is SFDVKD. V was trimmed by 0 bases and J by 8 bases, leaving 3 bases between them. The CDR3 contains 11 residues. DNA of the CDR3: TGTGCCACCAGTGATTTGTACGGCTACACCTTC. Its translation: CATSDLYGYTF.

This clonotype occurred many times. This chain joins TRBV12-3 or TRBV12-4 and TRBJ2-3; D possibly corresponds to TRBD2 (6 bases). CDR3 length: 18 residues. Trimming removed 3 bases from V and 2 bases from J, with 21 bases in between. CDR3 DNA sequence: TGTGCCAGCAGTTTTTCGTTCGTACCGAGGAGGGCCACAGATACGCAGTATTTT. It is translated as CASSFSFVPRRATDTQYF.

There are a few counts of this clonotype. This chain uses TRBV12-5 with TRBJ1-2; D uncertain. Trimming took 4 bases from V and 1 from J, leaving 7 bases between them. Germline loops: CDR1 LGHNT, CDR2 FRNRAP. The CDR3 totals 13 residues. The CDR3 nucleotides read TGTGCTAGTGGTTCCCTAGGTAACTATGGCTACACCTTC. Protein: CASGSLGNYGYTF.